A single TCR beta chain is shown here with its context. The antigen is undetermined. The source of the sample is a study of CD8+CD57+ T cells in acquired aplastic anemia. TCR beta VDJ and CDR3 profiles were obtained from a genomic DNA template. TCRdb recomputed calls from the reads with MiXCR, one row per CDR3 protein. The profile shows more than 150,000 distinct CDR3 sequences, 40% to 55% of them singletons. The study, taken as a whole, reports: Patients showed no significant difference from controls in CD8+ Simpson's diversity. Patients and controls shared 25 to 35 CD8+ CDR3 sequences, which appeared highly expressed in patients and within their immunodominant clones.

Unmatched junction bases numbered 7, after V lost 8 bases and J lost 8 bases. Germline V gene lookup returns CDR1 LGHDT and CDR2 YNNKEL (reference sequence). CDR3 size: 12 residues. For sequencing, patients were chosen who had shown expansion of CD8+CD57+ cells by flow cytometry. Blood sampling was performed on the patients, and none of them had received therapy by then. The chain employs TRBV3-1 and TRBJ1-1, with 8 nucleotides matching TRBD1. The source material was sorted CD4+, CD8+, or CD8+CD57+ T cells (not recorded which) from PBMCs. The TCR comes from a human donor with aplastic anemia. CDR3: CASRTGGGEAFF. The CDR3 DNA sequence: TGTGCCAGCCGAACAGGGGGGGGCGAAGCTTTCTTT.